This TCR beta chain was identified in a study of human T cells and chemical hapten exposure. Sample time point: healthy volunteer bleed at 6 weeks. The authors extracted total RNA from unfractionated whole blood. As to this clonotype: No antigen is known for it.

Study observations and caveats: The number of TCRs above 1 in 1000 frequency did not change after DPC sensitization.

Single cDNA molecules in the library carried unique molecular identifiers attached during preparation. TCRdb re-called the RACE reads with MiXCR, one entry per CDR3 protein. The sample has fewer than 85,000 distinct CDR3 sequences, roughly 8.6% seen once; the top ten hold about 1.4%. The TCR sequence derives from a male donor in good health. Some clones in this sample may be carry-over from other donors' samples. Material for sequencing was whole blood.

The DNA for the CDR3 is TGTGCCAGCACTGGCGGGAGTTATGAGCAGTTCTTC. Protein: CASTGGSYEQFF. The genes are TRBV6-6 and TRBJ2-1; 7 nucleotides agree with TRBD2. V lost 7 bases, J lost 8 bases, and 5 bases stayed unmatched. There are 12 residues in the CDR3. CDR1 is MNHNY, CDR2 SVGAGI, per germline (reference sequence).